The clone carrying this T cell receptor beta chain showed up many times. This sample stems from a study of Graves' ophthalmopathy and Graves' hyperthyroidism. Study-wide context: Stable hyperthyroidism denotes an absence of ophthalmopathy throughout 18 months of follow-up.

The hyperthyroidism patients had a new diagnosis of under 2 months' duration and were aged 18 to 65. Exclusion covered patients with other autoimmune diseases or uncontrolled infections (as well as pregnancy or lactation). Germline V gives CDR1 LNHNV, CDR2 YYDKDF (reference sequence). Trimming took off 0 bases at V and 4 bases at J, with 15 bases between the two ends. The CDR3 is 17 amino acids. TCR beta CDR3 amplification used RNA transcripts. Second-round multiplex PCR came after a first-round RT-PCR that employed HTBI primers. One entry per CDR3 protein, called by TCRdb with MiXCR from the multiplex PCR reads. The sample lists about 1.1 million distinct CDR3 sequences; 36% were seen once.

This receptor was taken from an adult man with Graves' hyperthyroidism. Sequenced: peripheral blood or thyroid tissue (not recorded which). The chain recombines TRBV15 with TRBJ2-2, with no clear D. The CDR3 protein is CATSRDDSHRSTGELFF. CDR3 in DNA: TGTGCCACCAGCAGAGATGATTCCCACCGGAGCACCGGGGAGCTGTTTTTT.